Listed here are 18 T cell receptor beta chains from one sample, sequenced in a study of response to subunit inactivated influenza vaccine. In TCRdb, the RT-PCR reads were re-called with MiXCR into one record per CDR3 protein. The table lists just under 550,000 distinct CDR3 sequences, around a quarter of them singletons. This sample was shared with a second study, whose subject was T cells expressing NK-cell markers. From that study: cDNA encoding TCR beta was synthesized via 5'RACE template switching incorporating UMIs.

The starting material was CD4+ T cells sorted from PBMCs, obtained roughly 13 days after vaccination. The receptors shown here come from a man aged 50-59 years who received an inactivated influenza vaccine.

The rearrangement links TRBV9 to TRBJ2-6; 8 positions agree with TRBD2. Germline V lookup: CDR1 SGDLS, CDR2 YYNGEE. The CDR3 loop spans 19 amino acids. V dropped 4 bases and J dropped 4; count of bases not matched to a gene: 16. CDR3: CASSRSGAGRRTGANVLTF. The CDR3 DNA is TGTGCCAGCAGCCGTAGCGGGGCGGGGAGGAGGACGGGGGCCAACGTCCTGACTTTC. The full variable domain, its missing parts supplied by reference TRBV9 and TRBJ2-6, is DSGVTQTPKHLITATGQRVTLRCSPRSGDLSVYWYQQSLDQGLQFLIQYYNGEERAKGNILERFSAQQFPDLHSELNLSSLELGDSALYFCASSRSGAGRRTGANVLTFGAGSRLTVL.

The chain combines TRBV6-5 with TRBJ1-2; perhaps TRBD1 as D (5 bases). The germline CDR1 and CDR2 sequences are MNHEY and SVGAGI. CDR3 size: 12 residues. V shed 5 bases and J shed 9 bases, with 13 bases lying between them. CDR3 DNA sequence: TGTGCCAGCAGTCCAGGGCGGCTTAGCTACACCTTC. This gives the protein CASSPGRLSYTF.

J is TRBJ2-3 and V is TRBV5-1; D gene ambiguous. There are 17 residues in the CDR3. Trimming pared 0 bases from V and 1 base from J, leaving 15 bases between. CDR1 and CDR2 (germline): SGHRS, YFSETQ. This CDR3 is CASSLAEAGARTDTQYF. The CDR3 coding sequence is TGCGCCAGCAGCTTGGCCGAGGCAGGAGCACGCACAGATACGCAGTATTTT.

The chain has TRBV12-3 or TRBV12-4 and TRBJ1-5, with D possibly matching TRBD1 (5 bases). This CDR3 has 14 amino acids. Deletions cut 3 bases from V and 11 bases from J, with 17 bases between. The CDR3 region is CASSFDGGAQSQHF. The DNA for the CDR3 is TGTGCCAGCAGTTTTGATGGGGGAGCCCAGTCCCAGCATTTT.

A few counts support this clonotype. V gene TRBV7-2 combines with J gene TRBJ2-2; D is perhaps TRBD2 (5 bases). V lost 5 bases, J lost 1 base, and 11 bases lay in between. CDR1 is SGHTA and CDR2 is FQGNSA in the germline V gene. CDR3 length equals 15 residues. DNA for the CDR3: TGTGCCAGCAGCCCAGGAGCGGTGAACACCGGGGAGCTGTTTTTT. Protein: CASSPGAVNTGELFF.

This clonotype was counted at least ten times. The chain couples TRBV7-9 to TRBJ1-2; D may be TRBD1 (6 bases). Germline V gene lookup returns CDR1 SEHNR and CDR2 FQNEAQ (reference sequence). This CDR3 has 14 residues. The V and J ends lost 1 base and 5 bases respectively, with 11 bases between them. CDR3 in amino acids: CASSLGTAKYGYTF. As DNA, the CDR3 is TGTGCCAGCAGCTTAGGGACAGCGAAGTATGGCTACACCTTC.

This clonotype was picked up a small number of times. The CDR3 DNA reads TGTGCCAGCAGCCCCTCACGGGGGCCTGTGAATGAGCAGTTCTTC. This sequence encodes CASSPSRGPVNEQFF. The chain joins TRBV7-2 to TRBJ2-1; D is possibly TRBD1 or TRBD2 (6 bases each). Trimming left V 5 bases short and J 7 bases short, with 18 bases between. This CDR3 contains 15 residues. Germline V CDR1 and CDR2: SGHTA, FQGNSA.

About this clonotype: A much larger clone differs from this one at a single base, so this may be a read error. J is TRBJ2-3 and V is TRBV5-1; a possible D gene is TRBD2 (6 bases). The V and J ends lost 6 bases and 5 bases respectively, with 16 bases between them. The CDR3 sequence is 14 residues long. Germline-derived CDR1 and CDR2 are SGHRS and YFSETQ. The CDR3 DNA reads TGCGCCAGCATGGTTATGAATAGCGGAGATACGCAGTATTTT. Translation: CASMVMNSGDTQYF.

The chain joins TRBV5-1 to TRBJ2-5; D call uncertain. Trimming removed 5 bases at V and 7 bases at J, with 12 bases between. CDR3 length equals 12 residues. Germline V lookup: CDR1 SGHRS, CDR2 YFSETQ. CDR3 loop: CASRGEVATQYF. CDR3 coding DNA: TGCGCCAGCAGGGGCGAAGTAGCGACCCAGTACTTC.

This clonotype was counted between two and nine times. The chain uses TRBV27 and TRBJ2-5, with no clear D. The CDR3 has 14 residues. Germline V gives CDR1 MNHEY, CDR2 SMNVEV (reference sequence). Trimming left V 4 bases short and J 5 bases short, with 14 bases between. The CDR3 is CASSSGRMGETQYF. DNA of the CDR3: TGTGCCAGCAGTTCGGGCAGGATGGGGGAGACCCAGTACTTC.

The chain carries TRBV20-1 and TRBJ2-7, with D perhaps matching TRBD1 (6 bases). The CDR3 has 14 residues. Germline V CDR1 and CDR2: DFQATT, SNEGSKA (reference sequence). CDR3 region: CSGEWTGQGNEQYF. CDR3 coding DNA: TGCAGCGGGGAATGGACGGGACAAGGGAACGAGCAGTACTTC.

The V call is TRBV30, the J call TRBJ2-5, with 11 positions matching TRBD1. This CDR3 is 15 amino acids long. J lost 4 bases, V lost 2 bases, and 6 bases had no gene match. Per germline, CDR1 GTSNPN and CDR2 SVGIG (reference sequence). The CDR3 DNA is TGTGCCTGGAGTACCCACGGGACAGGGGGAGAGACCCAGTACTTC. This sequence encodes CAWSTHGTGGETQYF.

This clonotype was seen a handful of times. The chain uses TRBV20-1 and TRBJ2-5, with TRBD1 identical over 8 bases. Trimming at V came to 5 bases and at J to 6 bases, leaving 8 bases not matched to a gene. The CDR3 is 13 amino acids. Per the germline V gene, CDR1 is DFQATT and CDR2 is SNEGSKA (reference sequence). CDR3 protein: CSALQGVRKTQYF. Here the CDR3 DNA reads TGCAGTGCTCTACAGGGGGTTCGAAAGACCCAGTACTTC.

The chain links TRBV29-1 to TRBJ2-7; D not certain. The CDR3 consists of 11 residues. Trimming stripped 6 bases from V and 0 bases from J, with 6 bases between. Germline V gene sequence: CDR1 SQVTM, CDR2 ANQGSEA. The CDR3 region is CSVRSSYEQYF. DNA of the CDR3: TGCAGCGTCAGGAGCTCCTACGAGCAGTACTTC.

The chain joins TRBV6-5 to TRBJ2-4; D not resolved. CDR1 and CDR2 (germline): MNHEY, SVGAGI. V lost 2 bases and J lost 0, with 14 bases in between. The CDR3 totals 17 residues. CDR3 nucleotide sequence: TGTGCCAGCAGTTACCGGCAGCTCGTCCTAGCCAAAAACATTCAGTACTTC. This translates into CASSYRQLVLAKNIQYF.

The CDR3: CASSLEGGPLFF. DNA of the CDR3: TGCGCCAGCAGCTTGGAGGGCGGCCCCCTATTCTTC. The chain recombines TRBV5-1 with TRBJ2-1; D gene ambiguous. The CDR3 is made up of 12 amino acids. Germline loops: CDR1 SGHRS, CDR2 YFSETQ. Trimming took 0 bases from V and 16 from J, leaving 14 bases between them.

This sequence joins TRBV25-1 and TRBJ2-5; 7 bases are a match to TRBD1. Looked up from germline, CDR1 is MGHDK and CDR2 is SYGVNS. The CDR3 is made up of 16 amino acids. Germline trimming cut 4 bases from V and 3 bases from J; bases unmatched to any gene: 11. The CDR3 sequence: CASSGWGRGSKETQYF. The CDR3 DNA follows: TGTGCCAGCAGTGGATGGGGCAGGGGGAGCAAAGAGACCCAGTACTTC.

The chain employs TRBV27 and TRBJ2-3; D unresolved. Between the trimmed V and J ends, which lost 3 bases and 1 base, there was a span of 14 bases. From germline, CDR1 is MNHEY and CDR2 SMNVEV (reference sequence). The CDR3 has 16 residues. CDR3 DNA sequence: TGTGCCAGCAGTTTGGGCCCTTCCCCCCGCACAGATACGCAGTATTTT. Encoded protein: CASSLGPSPRTDTQYF.